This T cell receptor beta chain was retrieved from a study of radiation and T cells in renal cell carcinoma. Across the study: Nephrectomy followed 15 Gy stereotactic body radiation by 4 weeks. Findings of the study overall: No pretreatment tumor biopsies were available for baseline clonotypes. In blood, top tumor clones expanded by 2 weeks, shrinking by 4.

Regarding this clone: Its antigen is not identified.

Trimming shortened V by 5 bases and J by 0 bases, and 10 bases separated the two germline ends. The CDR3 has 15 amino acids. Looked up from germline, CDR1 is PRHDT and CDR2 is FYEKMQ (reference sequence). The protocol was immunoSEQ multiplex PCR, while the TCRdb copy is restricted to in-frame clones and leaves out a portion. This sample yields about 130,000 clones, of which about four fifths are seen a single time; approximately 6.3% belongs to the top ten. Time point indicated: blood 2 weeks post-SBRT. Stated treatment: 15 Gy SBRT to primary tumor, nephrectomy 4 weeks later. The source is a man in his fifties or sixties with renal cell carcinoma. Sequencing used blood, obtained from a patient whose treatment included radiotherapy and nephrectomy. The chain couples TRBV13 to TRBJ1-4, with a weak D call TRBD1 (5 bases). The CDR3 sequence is CASSILQATNEKLFF. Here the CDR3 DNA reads TGTGCCAGCAGCATCCTACAGGCAACTAATGAAAAACTGTTTTTT.